This T cell receptor beta chain was observed in a study of response to subunit inactivated influenza vaccine. Study-level results: Authors proposed each seasonal influenza vaccination draws in few new T cells.

TCRdb re-derived calls from the RT-PCR reads in MiXCR, one entry per CDR3 protein. The sample shows about 520,000 distinct CDR3 sequences, 25% of them seen only once. On this clonotype itself: Its antigen remains unknown.

The V gene lost 3 bases and the J gene lost 4 bases, with 12 bases spanning the gap. Looked up from germline, CDR1 is MDHEN and CDR2 is SYDVKM. The CDR3 spans 14 residues. The source material was CD4+ T cells sorted from PBMCs, sampled roughly 5 days after vaccination. The rearrangement joins TRBV28 to TRBJ1-2; D perhaps matches TRBD1 (5 bases). The TCR was taken from a man between 45 and 60 years old who received an inactivated influenza vaccine. CDR3: CASSFPGPVYGYTF. The CDR3 nucleotides read TGTGCCAGCAGTTTTCCGGGGCCGGTCTATGGCTACACCTTC.